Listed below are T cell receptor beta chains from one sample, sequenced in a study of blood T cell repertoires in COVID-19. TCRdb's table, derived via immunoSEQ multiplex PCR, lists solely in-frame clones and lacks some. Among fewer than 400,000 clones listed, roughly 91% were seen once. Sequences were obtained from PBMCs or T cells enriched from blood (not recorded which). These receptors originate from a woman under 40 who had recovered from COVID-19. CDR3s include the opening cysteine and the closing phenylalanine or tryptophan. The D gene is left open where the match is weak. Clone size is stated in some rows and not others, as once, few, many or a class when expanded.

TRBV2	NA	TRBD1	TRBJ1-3	CASSDRDSSGNTIYF	TGTGCCAGCAGTGATCGGGACAGCTCTGGAAACACCATATATTTT
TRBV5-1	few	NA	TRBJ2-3	CASSLVQRNTDTQYF	TGCGCCAGCAGCTTGGTCCAGCGGAACACAGATACGCAGTATTTT
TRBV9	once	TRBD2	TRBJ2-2	CASTSGAGATGELFF	TGTGCCAGCACCTCCGGAGCGGGAGCCACCGGGGAGCTGTTTTTT
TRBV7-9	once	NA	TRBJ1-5	CASSPQGNSNQPQHF	TGTGCCAGCAGCCCACAGGGTAATAGCAATCAGCCCCAGCATTTT
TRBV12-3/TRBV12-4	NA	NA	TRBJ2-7	CASSPDYEQYF	TGTGCCAGCAGTCCAGACTACGAGCAGTACTTC
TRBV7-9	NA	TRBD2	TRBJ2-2	CASSLDGGRTTGELFF	TGTGCCAGCAGCTTAGACGGGGGGAGAACCACCGGGGAGCTGTTTTTT
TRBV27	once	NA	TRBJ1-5	CASSLWAGRGIQPQHF	TGTGCCAGCAGTTTATGGGCAGGCCGGGGAATTCAGCCCCAGCATTTT
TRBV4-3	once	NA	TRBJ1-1	CASSQFQGYTEAFF	TGCGCCAGCAGCCAATTTCAGGGTTACACTGAAGCTTTCTTT
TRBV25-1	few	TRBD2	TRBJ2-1	CASKRILAGGRGEQFF	TGTGCCAGCAAACGAATATTAGCGGGAGGCCGCGGTGAGCAGTTCTTC
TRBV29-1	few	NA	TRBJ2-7	CSVDTGYEQYF	TGCAGCGTTGATACCGGGTACGAGCAGTACTTC
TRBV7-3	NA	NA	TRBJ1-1	CASSLESMNTEAFF	TGTGCCAGCAGCTTAGAAAGCATGAACACTGAAGCTTTCTTT
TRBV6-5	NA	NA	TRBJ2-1	CASSQGGYEQFF	TGTGCCAGCAGTCAGGGGGGTTACGAGCAGTTCTTC
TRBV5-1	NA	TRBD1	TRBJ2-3	CASSFGATGAITSTDTQYF	TGCGCCAGCAGCTTCGGCGCGACAGGGGCGATAACCAGCACAGATACGCAGTATTTT
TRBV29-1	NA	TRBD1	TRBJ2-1	CSVILSGGASYNEQFF	TGCAGCGTTATACTTTCAGGGGGCGCTTCCTACAATGAGCAGTTCTTC
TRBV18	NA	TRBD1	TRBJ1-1	CASSPTFGQGRDTEAFF	TGTGCCAGCTCACCAACCTTCGGACAGGGGCGGGACACTGAAGCTTTCTTT
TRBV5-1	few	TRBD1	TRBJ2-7	CASSLVDRGLYEQYF	TGCGCCAGCAGCTTGGTGGACAGGGGCCTCTACGAGCAGTACTTC
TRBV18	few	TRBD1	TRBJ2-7	CASSRLRDSDEQYF	TGTGCCAGCTCACGCCTCCGGGACAGCGACGAGCAGTACTTC
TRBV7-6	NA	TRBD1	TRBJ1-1	CASSLRDRNTEAFF	TGTGCCAGCAGCTTAAGGGACAGGAACACTGAAGCTTTCTTT
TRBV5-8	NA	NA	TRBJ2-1	CASSLVLADYNEQFF	TGTGCCAGCAGCTTGGTTTTAGCGGACTACAATGAGCAGTTCTTC
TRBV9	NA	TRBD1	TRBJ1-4	CASSVDSRGREKLFF	TGTGCCAGCAGCGTAGATTCGAGGGGGCGGGAAAAACTGTTTTTT
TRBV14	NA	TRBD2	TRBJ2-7	CASSQRREGLGEQYF	TGTGCCAGCAGCCAAAGGCGGGAGGGCCTGGGCGAGCAGTACTTC
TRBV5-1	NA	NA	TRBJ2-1	CASSSGSQGHLLSYNEQFF	TGCGCCAGCAGCTCGGGAAGCCAGGGACATTTATTATCCTACAATGAGCAGTTCTTC
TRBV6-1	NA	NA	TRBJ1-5	CASSEQTGVNQPQHF	TGTGCCAGCAGTGAGCAGACAGGAGTCAATCAGCCCCAGCATTTT
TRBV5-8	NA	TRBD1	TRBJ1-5	CASSLHPGGYLLLQPQHF	TGTGCCAGCAGCTTGCATCCAGGGGGTTATTTACTCTTACAGCCCCAGCATTTT
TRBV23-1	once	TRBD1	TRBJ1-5	CASSQGGDRSQPQHF	TGCGCCAGCAGTCAAGGGGGGGACAGGTCCCAGCCCCAGCATTTT
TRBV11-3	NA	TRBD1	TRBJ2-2	CASRSGTGNTGELFF	TGTGCCAGCAGATCCGGGACAGGGAACACCGGGGAGCTGTTTTTT
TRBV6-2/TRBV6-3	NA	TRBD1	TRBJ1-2	CASSLRQGSLYGYTF	TGTGCCAGCAGTTTGCGACAGGGCAGCCTCTATGGCTACACCTTC
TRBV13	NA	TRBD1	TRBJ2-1	CASSNRQGAGNEQFF	TGTGCCAGCAGCAACCGACAGGGGGCGGGTAATGAGCAGTTCTTC
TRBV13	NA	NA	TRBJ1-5	CASSFARSQPQHF	TGTGCCAGCAGCTTTGCCCGGTCGCAGCCCCAGCATTTT
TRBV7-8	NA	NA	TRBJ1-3	CASSLHGGNTIYF	TGTGCCAGCAGCTTGCACGGTGGAAACACCATATATTTT
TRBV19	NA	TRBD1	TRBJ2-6	CASSVDRGTGANVLTF	TGTGCCAGTAGTGTTGACAGGGGGACTGGGGCCAACGTCCTGACTTTC
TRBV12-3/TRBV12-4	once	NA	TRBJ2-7	CASGTSPGYEQYF	TGTGCCAGCGGAACTAGCCCGGGTTACGAGCAGTACTTC